Shown below are 8 T cell receptor beta chains from a single sample sequenced in a study of vaccination and CD4 T cells after COVID-19. The treatment here: approximately nine-day PBMC culture with coronavirus spike peptide pools or control peptides (ViraFEST assay). An Oncomine TCR Beta short-read assay was used to sequence the DNA from cultured CD4+ T cells. TCRdb analysed the PCR reads with MiXCR anew, one entry per CDR3 protein. The repertoire holds 15,000 or so distinct CDR3 sequences, 45% to 50% seen once, with around 11% in the top ten. Their target antigens are unknown. The sequenced sample consisted of CD4+ T cells from blood, cultured in vitro. Source of these receptors: a human donor who had recovered from COVID-19.

The chain uses TRBV28 and TRBJ1-4; D unresolved. Germline CDR1 reads MDHEN; CDR2 reads SYDVKM. V shed 3 bases and J shed 0 bases, with 2 bases lying between them. This CDR3 comprises 13 residues. The CDR3 sequence: CASSFATNEKLFF. The CDR3, as DNA: TGTGCCAGCAGTTTCGCAACTAATGAAAAACTGTTTTTT.

This chain connects TRBV28 to TRBJ2-1, with 7 bases aligning to TRBD2. Per germline, CDR1 MDHEN and CDR2 SYDVKM. The CDR3 covers 13 residues. The ends lost 5 bases at V and 12 bases at J; junction bases unmatched: 10. CDR3 nucleotide sequence: TGTGCCAGCAGTCCCCTAACGGGGAGGGGGCAGTTCTTC. This codes for CASSPLTGRGQFF.

The chain carries TRBV28 and TRBJ1-6; D is ambiguous. The CDR3 is made up of 16 amino acids. V was trimmed by 5 bases and J by 8 bases, leaving 19 bases between them. The germline CDR1 and CDR2 sequences are MDHEN and SYDVKM. The CDR3 DNA reads as TGTGCCAGCAGTCTCAGCCGCTCCTTTTCTTATTCACCCCTCCACTTT. Amino acid sequence: CASSLSRSFSYSPLHF.

This clonotype was seen a handful of times. No DNA is shown, since the ends of the CDR3 on it are uncertain; the CDR3 is the one TCRdb lists. V usage is TRBV4-3 and J usage is TRBJ1-2; the D call in the table, TRBD1, was not verified against the DNA. CDR1 and CDR2 (germline): LGHNA, YSLEER. The CDR3 is made up of 15 amino acids, end residues included. CDR3 sequence reads: CASSLPSAPVYGYTF.

The V call is TRBV7-9, the J call TRBJ2-3, with D hard to call. Per germline, CDR1 SEHNR and CDR2 FQNEAQ (reference sequence). This CDR3 is 15 amino acids long. The ends were cut back, 1 base at V and 1 base at J, with 9 bases in the middle. The CDR3 loop reads CASSLVGSRTDTQYF. The CDR3, as DNA: TGTGCCAGCAGCTTAGTGGGCAGCCGCACAGATACGCAGTATTTT.

The V call is TRBV14, the J call TRBJ1-6; D remains ambiguous. Germline V gene sequence: CDR1 SGHDN, CDR2 FVKESK. The CDR3 is made up of 13 amino acids. Trimming shortened V by 4 bases and J by 3 bases, and 4 bases separated the two germline ends. CDR3 bases: TGTGCCAGCAGCCTTGGCTATAATTCACCCCTCCACTTT. Translated: CASSLGYNSPLHF.

In DNA form, the CDR3 reads TGCGCCAGCAGCTCTACCGGGACACTTTACGAGCAGTACTTC. Amino acid sequence: CASSSTGTLYEQYF. V is TRBV5-1 and J is TRBJ2-7, with a possible D match to TRBD1 (6 bases). V shed 3 bases and J shed 4 bases, with 14 bases lying between them. The CDR3 loop spans 14 amino acids. Germline CDR1 is SGHRS and CDR2 is YFSETQ.

The rearrangement joins TRBV27 to TRBJ1-4, with D perhaps TRBD1 (6 bases). Germline CDR1 and CDR2: MNHEY and SMNVEV (reference sequence). The CDR3 spans 14 residues. Trimming stripped 6 bases from V and 8 bases from J, with 16 bases between. As DNA, the CDR3 is TGTGCCAGCAGCTATGGGGGGCCTCGGGAAAAACTGTTTTTT. Translation: CASSYGGPREKLFF.